The TCR beta chain under discussion was sequenced for a study of CD8 T cells in Susac syndrome. cDNA came from roughly 0.47 to 1 ug RNA primed by random hexamers. A single record per CDR3 protein comes from TCRdb applying MiXCR to the immunoSEQ multiplex PCR reads. This sample has some 130,000 distinct CDR3 sequences, with 90% to 95% found just once. Sequencing of TCR beta was performed on blood CD8+ T cells and on blood CD4+ T cells. Treatment-naive patients with stable or active relapsing-remitting disease were the multiple sclerosis controls. The V end was cut by 2 bases, the J end by 3 bases, with 11 bases between. CDR3 length equals 14 residues. Germline loops: CDR1 MNHNY, CDR2 SVGAGI (reference sequence).

Source material: CD8+ T cells from PBMCs. The TCR sequence derives from a human donor with multiple sclerosis. V gene TRBV6-6 combines with J gene TRBJ2-7; D is uncertain. This CDR3 reads CASSYGDLSYEQYF. In DNA form, the CDR3 reads TGTGCCAGCAGTTACGGAGACCTCAGCTACGAGCAGTACTTC.